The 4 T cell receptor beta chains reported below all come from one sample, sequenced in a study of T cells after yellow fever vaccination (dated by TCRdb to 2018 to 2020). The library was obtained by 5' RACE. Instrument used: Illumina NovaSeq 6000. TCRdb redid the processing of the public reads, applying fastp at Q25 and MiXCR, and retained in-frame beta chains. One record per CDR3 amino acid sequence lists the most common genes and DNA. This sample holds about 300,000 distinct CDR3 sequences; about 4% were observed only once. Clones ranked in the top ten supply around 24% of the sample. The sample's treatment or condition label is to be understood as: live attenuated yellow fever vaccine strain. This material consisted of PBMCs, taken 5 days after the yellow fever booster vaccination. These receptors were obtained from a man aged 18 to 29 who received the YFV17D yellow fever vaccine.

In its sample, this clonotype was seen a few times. The CDR3 DNA reads TGTGCCAGCAGCTTAGGGTCCGGAGGACGCCACCAGCATTTT. Amino acids: CASSLGSGGRHQHF. V usage is TRBV7-9 and J usage is TRBJ1-5; D gene uncertain. Germline lookup yields CDR1 SEHNR and CDR2 FQNEAQ (reference sequence). CDR3 size: 14 residues. The V and J ends lost 1 base and 12 bases respectively, with 16 bases between them.

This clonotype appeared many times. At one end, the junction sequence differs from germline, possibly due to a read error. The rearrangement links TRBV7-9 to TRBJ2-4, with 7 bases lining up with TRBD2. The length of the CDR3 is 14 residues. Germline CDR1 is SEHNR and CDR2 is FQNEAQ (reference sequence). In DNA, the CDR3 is TGTGCCAGCAGCCCGGGAGGAGGCTACGGGACGACGGACTTC. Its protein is CASSPGGGYGTTDF.

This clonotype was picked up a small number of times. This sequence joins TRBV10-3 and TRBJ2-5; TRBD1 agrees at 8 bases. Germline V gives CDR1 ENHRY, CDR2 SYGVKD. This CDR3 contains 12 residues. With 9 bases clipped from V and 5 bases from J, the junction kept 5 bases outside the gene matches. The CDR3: CAIGQGSETQYF. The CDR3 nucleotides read TGTGCCATAGGACAGGGCAGCGAGACCCAGTACTTC.

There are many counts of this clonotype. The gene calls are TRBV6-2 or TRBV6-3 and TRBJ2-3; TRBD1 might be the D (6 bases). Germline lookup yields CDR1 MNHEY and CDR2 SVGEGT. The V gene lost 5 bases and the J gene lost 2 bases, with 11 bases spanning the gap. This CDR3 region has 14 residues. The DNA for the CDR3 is TGTGCCAGCAGTCAGGGGCCCGACACAGATACGCAGTATTTT. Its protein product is CASSQGPDTDTQYF.